This TCR beta chain is from a study of CD8+ T cells in alopecia areata. Investigators isolated RNA and reverse transcribed it into cDNA to act as the sequencing template. Sequenced by immunoSEQ multiplex PCR; TCRdb stores in-frame clones only, minus some. The table has roughly 280,000 clones, about 60% seen once; the top ten hold around 0.84%. This clone was found a few times. The CDR3 has 15 residues. Per germline, CDR1 SGHVS and CDR2 FQNEAQ. J lost 6 bases, V lost 4 bases, and 3 bases had no gene match. The treatment denotes: oral pan-JAK inhibitor, 5-10 mg twice daily. Collected material from alopecia areata patients comprised lesional scalp punch biopsies and peripheral blood.

The chain has TRBV7-8 and TRBJ2-1, with 13 bases that match TRBD2. This material consisted of CD4+ T cells sorted from blood, taken around week 53, from a patient treated with tofacitinib. The TCR originated in a human donor with alopecia areata. In DNA, the CDR3 is TGTGCCAGCAGCTCGGGACTAGCGGGGCTCAATGAGCAGTTCTTC. Translating gives CASSSGLAGLNEQFF.